This record covers a single T cell receptor (beta chain). The CDR3 sequence is 14 residues long. Germline CDR1 MNHEY, CDR2 SMNVEV (reference sequence). The V and J ends lost 5 bases and 2 bases, in that order; junction bases with no gene match: 3. This sample is drawn from a study of T cell changes during pregnancy in multiple sclerosis. Profiled with immunoSEQ multiplex PCR; TCRdb holds only in-frame clones, not every one. Altogether 100,000 or so clones are present, around 94% being singletons, with the ten largest covering around 1.8%. The TCR comes from a female donor in good health, enrolled as a control in a pregnancy study. The material sequenced was peripheral blood, taken after pregnancy. V gene TRBV27 combines with J gene TRBJ2-7, with 10 positions matching TRBD1. CDR3 nucleotide sequence: TGTGCCAGCAGTCCGGGACAGGGGCCCTACGAGCAGTACTTC. Translating gives CASSPGQGPYEQYF.